This TCR beta chain stems from a study of cytomegalovirus exposure and HLA in healthy donors. General study findings and limits: The study flagged around 160 TCR beta chains as cytomegalovirus-associated. In a later analysis, TCR beta V- and J-gene trimming was associated with a missense DCLRE1C variant. Relative to the approximately 700-donor mean, N-insertions were reportedly fewer in an Asian-associated ancestry cluster in a later analysis.

About this clone itself: Its antigen is unidentified.

Use of 60 Vbeta and 13 Jbeta primers characterized the PCR. TCRdb's copy holds only in-frame clones and misses some; the assay was immunoSEQ multiplex PCR. The sample contains some 140,000 clones, 60% to 85% of which appear only once. Trimming took 4 bases from V and 4 from J; bases not matched to a gene: 8. The germline gives CDR1 SNHLY, CDR2 FYNNEI. The CDR3 spans 15 residues. V and J are TRBV2 and TRBJ1-2; 8 nucleotides match TRBD1. The TCR originated in a young man in good health and CMV-seronegative. Sample: PBMCs. The CDR3 nucleotides read TGTGCCAGCAGTGCTCCGGGACAGGCACCCTATGGCTACACCTTC. This sequence encodes CASSAPGQAPYGYTF.